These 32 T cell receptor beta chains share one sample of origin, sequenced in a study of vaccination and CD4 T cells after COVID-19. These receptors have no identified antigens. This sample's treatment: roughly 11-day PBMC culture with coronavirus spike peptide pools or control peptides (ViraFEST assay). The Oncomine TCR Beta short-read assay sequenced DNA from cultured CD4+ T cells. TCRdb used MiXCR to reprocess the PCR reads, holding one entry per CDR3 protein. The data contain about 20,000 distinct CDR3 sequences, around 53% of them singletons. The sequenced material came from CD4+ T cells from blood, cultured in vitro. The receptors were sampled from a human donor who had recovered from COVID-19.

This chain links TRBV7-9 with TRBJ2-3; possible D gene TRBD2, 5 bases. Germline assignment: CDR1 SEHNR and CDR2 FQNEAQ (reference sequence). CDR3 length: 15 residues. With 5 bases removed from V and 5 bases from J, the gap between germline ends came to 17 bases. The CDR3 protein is CASSPPFREGDTQYF. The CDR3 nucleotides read TGTGCCAGCAGCCCGCCGTTTCGAGAGGGAGATACGCAGTATTTT.

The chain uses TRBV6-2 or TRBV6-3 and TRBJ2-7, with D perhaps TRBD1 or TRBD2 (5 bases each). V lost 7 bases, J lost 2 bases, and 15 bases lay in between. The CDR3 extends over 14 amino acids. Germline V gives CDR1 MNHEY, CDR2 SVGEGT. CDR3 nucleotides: TGTGCCAGCATCAAAGGGCAGGGACCCTACGAGCAGTACTTC. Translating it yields CASIKGQGPYEQYF.

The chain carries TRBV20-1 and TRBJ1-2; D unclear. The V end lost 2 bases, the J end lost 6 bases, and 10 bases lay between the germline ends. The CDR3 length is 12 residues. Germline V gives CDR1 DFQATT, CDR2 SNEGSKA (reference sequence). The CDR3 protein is CSARSGADGYTF. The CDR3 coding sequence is TGCAGTGCTAGAAGTGGAGCAGATGGCTACACCTTC.

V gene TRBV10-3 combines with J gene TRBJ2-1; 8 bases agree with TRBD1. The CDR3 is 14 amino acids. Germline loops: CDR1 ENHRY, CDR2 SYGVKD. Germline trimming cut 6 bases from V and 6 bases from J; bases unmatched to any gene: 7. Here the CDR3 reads CAIRMGQAFNEQFF. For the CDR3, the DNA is TGTGCCATCAGGATGGGACAGGCGTTCAATGAGCAGTTCTTC.

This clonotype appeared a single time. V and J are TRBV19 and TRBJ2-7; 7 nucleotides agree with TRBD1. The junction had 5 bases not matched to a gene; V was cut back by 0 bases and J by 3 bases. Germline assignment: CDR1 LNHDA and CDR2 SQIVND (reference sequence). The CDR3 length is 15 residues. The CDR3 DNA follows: TGTGCCAGTAGTATAGATCGGGGACAGAACTACGAGCAGTACTTC. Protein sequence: CASSIDRGQNYEQYF.

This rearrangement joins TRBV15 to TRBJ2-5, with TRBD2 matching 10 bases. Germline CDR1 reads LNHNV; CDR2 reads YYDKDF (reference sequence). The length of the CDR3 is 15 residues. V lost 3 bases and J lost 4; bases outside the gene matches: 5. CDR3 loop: CATSRELAGLETQYF. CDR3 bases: TGTGCCACCAGCAGGGAACTAGCGGGATTAGAGACCCAGTACTTC.

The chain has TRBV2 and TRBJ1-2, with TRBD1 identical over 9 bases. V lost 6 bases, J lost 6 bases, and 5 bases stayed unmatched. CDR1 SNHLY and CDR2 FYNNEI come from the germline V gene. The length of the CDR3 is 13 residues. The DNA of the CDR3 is TGTGCCAGCAGGCGGGACAGGGACAATGGCTACACCTTC. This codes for CASRRDRDNGYTF. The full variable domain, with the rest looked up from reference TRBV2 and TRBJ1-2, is EPEVTQTPSHQVTQMGQEVILRCVPISNHLYFYWYRQILGQKVEFLVSFYNNEISEKSEIFDDQFSVERPDGSNFTLKIRSTKLEDSAMYFCASRRDRDNGYTFGSGTRLTVV.

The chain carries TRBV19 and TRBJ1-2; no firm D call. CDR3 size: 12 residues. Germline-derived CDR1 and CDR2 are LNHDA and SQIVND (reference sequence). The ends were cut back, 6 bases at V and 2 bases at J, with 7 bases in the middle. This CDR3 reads CASRIQNYGYTF. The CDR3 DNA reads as TGTGCCAGTAGAATACAGAACTATGGCTACACCTTC.

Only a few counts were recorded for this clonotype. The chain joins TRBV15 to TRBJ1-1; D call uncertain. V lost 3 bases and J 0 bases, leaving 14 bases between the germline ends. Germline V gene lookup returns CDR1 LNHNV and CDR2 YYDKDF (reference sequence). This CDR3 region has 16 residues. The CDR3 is CATSSAQVLMNTEAFF. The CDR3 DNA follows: TGTGCCACCAGCAGTGCCCAGGTTCTCATGAACACTGAAGCTTTCTTT.

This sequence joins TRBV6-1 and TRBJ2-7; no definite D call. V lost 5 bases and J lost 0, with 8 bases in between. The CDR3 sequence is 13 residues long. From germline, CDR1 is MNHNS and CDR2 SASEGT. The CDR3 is CASSPTVSYEQYF. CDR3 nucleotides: TGTGCCAGCAGTCCGACGGTCTCCTACGAGCAGTACTTC.

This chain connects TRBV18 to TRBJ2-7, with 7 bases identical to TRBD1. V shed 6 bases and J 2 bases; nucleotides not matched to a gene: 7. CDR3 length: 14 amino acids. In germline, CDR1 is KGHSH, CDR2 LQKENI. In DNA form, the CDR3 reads TGTGCCAGCTCGCCCCGGGGACAGACCTACGAGCAGTACTTC. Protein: CASSPRGQTYEQYF.

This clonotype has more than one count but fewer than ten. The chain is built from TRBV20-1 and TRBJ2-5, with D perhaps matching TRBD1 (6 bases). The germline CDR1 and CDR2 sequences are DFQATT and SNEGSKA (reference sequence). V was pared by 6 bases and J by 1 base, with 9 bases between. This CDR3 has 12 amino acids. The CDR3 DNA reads TGCAGTGCGAGACAGGTCCAAGAGACCCAGTACTTC. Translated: CSARQVQETQYF.

In nucleotides, the CDR3 is TGTGCCAGCAGCATTGAGTCACGACAGGGCACGGGCTACACCTTC. Its translation is CASSIESRQGTGYTF. J is TRBJ1-2 and V is TRBV7-2; TRBD1 agrees at 7 bases. V lost 5 bases and J lost 8; bases outside the gene matches: 14. Germline V gives CDR1 SGHTA, CDR2 FQGNSA. The CDR3 totals 15 residues.

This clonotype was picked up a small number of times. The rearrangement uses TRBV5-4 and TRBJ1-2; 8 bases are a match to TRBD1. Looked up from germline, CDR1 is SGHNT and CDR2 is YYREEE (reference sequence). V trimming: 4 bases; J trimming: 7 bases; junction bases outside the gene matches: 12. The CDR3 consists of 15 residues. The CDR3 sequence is CASSNKDREQRGYTF. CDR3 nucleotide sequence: TGTGCCAGCAGCAACAAGGACAGGGAGCAGCGTGGCTACACCTTC. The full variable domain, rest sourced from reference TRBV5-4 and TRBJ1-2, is ETGVTQSPTHLIKTRGQQVTLRCSSQSGHNTVSWYQQALGQGPQFIFQYYREEENGRGNFPPRFSGLQFPNYSSELNVNALELDDSALYLCASSNKDREQRGYTFGSGTRLTVV.

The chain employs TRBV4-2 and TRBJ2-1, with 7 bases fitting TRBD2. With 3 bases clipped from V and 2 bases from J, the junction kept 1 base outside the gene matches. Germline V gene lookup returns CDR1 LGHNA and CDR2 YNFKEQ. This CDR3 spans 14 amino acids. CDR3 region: CASSQAGAYNEQFF. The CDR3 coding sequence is TGTGCCAGCAGCCAGGCGGGGGCCTACAATGAGCAGTTCTTC.

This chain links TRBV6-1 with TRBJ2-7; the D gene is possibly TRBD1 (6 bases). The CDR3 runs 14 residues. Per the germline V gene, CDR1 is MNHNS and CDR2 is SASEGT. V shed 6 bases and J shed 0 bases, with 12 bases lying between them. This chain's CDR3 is CASSLTGSSYEQYF. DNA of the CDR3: TGTGCCAGCAGCCTGACAGGCAGCTCCTACGAGCAGTACTTC.

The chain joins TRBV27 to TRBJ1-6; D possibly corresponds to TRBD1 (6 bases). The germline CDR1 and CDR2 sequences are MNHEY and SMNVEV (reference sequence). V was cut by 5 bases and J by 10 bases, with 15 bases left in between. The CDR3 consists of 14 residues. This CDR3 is CASSLQGLGSPLHF. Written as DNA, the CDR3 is TGTGCCAGCAGTCTACAGGGTTTGGGATCACCCCTCCACTTT.

The CDR3 DNA sequence: TGCAGTGCCCCTAAGGGAGGGTCAGTTAACTATGGCTACACCTTC. Translating it yields CSAPKGGSVNYGYTF. The genes are TRBV20-1 and TRBJ1-2; no reliable D call. The CDR3 extends over 15 amino acids. Germline V gene data show CDR1 as DFQATT and CDR2 as SNEGSKA (reference sequence). The V end lost 6 bases, the J end lost 1 base, and 18 bases lay between the germline ends.

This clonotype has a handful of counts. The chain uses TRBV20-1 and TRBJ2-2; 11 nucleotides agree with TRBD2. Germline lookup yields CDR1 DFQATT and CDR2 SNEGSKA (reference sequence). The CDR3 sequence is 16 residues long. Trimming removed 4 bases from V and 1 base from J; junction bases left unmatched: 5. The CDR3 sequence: CSATYGTSGNTGELFF. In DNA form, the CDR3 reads TGCAGTGCTACTTACGGGACTAGCGGGAACACCGGGGAGCTGTTTTTT.

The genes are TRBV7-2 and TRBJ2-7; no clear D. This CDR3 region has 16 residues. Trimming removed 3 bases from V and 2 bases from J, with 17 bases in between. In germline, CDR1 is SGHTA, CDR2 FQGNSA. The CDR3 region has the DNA TGTGCCAGCAGCTTGGGGTCCTTCCTAACCACCTACGAGCAGTACTTC. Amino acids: CASSLGSFLTTYEQYF.

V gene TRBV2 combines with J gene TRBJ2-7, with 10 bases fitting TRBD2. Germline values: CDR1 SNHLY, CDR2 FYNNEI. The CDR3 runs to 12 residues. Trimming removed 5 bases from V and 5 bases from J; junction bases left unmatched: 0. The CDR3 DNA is TGTGCCAGCAGTACTAGCGGGGACGAGCAGTACTTC. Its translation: CASSTSGDEQYF.

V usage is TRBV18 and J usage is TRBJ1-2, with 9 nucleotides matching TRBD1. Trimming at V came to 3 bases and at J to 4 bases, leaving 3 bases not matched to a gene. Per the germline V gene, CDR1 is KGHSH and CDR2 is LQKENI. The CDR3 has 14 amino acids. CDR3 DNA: TGTGCCAGCTCACCGGGACAGGGCCTCTATGGCTACACCTTC. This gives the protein CASSPGQGLYGYTF.

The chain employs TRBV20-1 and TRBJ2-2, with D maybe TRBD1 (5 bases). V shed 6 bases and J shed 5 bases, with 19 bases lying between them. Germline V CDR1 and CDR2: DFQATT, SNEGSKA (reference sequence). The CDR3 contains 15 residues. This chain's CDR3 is CSAPIQAPWTGELFF. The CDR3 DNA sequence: TGCAGTGCCCCTATACAGGCCCCTTGGACCGGGGAGCTGTTTTTT.

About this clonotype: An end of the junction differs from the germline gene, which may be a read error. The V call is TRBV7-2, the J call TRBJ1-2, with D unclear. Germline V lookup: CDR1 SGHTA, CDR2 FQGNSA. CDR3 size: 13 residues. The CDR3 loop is CASSRGTAYGYTF. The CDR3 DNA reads TGCGCCAGCAGTCGCGGCACAGCCTATGGCTACACCTTC.

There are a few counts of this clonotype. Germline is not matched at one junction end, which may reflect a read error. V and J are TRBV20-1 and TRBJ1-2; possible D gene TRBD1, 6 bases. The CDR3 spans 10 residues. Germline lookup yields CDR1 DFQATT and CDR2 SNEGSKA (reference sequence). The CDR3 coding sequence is TGCAGTTCAATCGGGGGCTTCCCGAAATTC. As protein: CSSIGGFPKF.

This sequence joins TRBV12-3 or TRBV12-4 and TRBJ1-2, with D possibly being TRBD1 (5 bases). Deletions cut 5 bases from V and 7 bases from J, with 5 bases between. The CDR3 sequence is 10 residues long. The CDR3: CASSGGGYTF. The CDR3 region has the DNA TGTGCCAGCAGTGGGGGTGGCTACACCTTC.

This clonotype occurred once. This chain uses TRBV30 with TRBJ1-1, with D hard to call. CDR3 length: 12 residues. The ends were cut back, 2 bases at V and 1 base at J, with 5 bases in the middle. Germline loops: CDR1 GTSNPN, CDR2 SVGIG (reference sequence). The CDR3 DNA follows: TGTGCCTGGAGTTCGGAGAACACTGAAGCTTTCTTT. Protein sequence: CAWSSENTEAFF.

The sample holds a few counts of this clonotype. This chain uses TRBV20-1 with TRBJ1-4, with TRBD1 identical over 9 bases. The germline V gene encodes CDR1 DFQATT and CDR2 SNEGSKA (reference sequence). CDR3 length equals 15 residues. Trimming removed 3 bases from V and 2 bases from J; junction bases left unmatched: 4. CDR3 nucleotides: TGCAGTGCTAGCTCCGGGACAGGGACTAATGAAAAACTGTTTTTT. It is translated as CSASSGTGTNEKLFF.

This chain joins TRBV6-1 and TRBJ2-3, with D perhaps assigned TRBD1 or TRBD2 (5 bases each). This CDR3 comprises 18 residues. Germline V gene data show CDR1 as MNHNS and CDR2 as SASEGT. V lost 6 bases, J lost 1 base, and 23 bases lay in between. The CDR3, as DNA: TGTGCCAGCAGGACGCCGGGACGGCAACGAGAGGGCACAGATACGCAGTATTTT. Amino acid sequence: CASRTPGRQREGTDTQYF.

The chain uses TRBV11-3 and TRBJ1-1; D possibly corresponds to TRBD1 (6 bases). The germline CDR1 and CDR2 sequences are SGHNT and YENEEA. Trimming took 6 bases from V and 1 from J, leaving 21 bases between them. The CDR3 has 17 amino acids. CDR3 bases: TGTGCCAGCAGAACGGGTGGTTGGGGCAGGGGGAACACTGAAGCTTTCTTT. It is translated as CASRTGGWGRGNTEAFF.

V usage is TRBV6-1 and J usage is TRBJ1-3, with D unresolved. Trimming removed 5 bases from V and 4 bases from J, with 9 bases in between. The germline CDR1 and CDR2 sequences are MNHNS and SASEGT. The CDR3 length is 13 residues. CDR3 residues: CASSIGPGNTIYF. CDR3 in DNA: TGTGCCAGCAGTATAGGGCCGGGAAACACCATATATTTT.

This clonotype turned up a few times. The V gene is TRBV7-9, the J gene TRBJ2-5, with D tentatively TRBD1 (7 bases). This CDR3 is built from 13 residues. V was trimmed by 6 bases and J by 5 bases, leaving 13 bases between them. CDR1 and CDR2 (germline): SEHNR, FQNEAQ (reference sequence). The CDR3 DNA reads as TGTGCCAGCAGGTCCGCAGGGGGGGAGACCCAGTACTTC. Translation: CASRSAGGETQYF.